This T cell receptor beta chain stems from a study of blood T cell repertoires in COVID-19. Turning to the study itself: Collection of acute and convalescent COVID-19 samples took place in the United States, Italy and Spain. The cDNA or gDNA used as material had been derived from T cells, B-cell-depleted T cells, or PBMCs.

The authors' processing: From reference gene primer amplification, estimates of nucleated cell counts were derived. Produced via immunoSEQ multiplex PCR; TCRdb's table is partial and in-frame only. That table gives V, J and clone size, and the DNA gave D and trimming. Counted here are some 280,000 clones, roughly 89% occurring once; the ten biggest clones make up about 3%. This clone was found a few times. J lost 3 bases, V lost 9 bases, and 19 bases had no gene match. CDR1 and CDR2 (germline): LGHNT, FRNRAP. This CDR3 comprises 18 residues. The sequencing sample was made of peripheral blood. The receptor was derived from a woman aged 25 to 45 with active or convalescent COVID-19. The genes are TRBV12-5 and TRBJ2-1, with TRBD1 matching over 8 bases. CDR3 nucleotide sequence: TGTGCTAGCCAAAGGACAGGGAAGGAATCGCTTTTCTACAATGAGCAGTTCTTC. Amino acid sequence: CASQRTGKESLFYNEQFF.